The following is a TCR beta chain sequence with its context. Its antigen remains unidentified. The data derive from a study of human T cells and chemical hapten exposure. Study information: TCR yields per sample varied, mainly owing to small pooled library volume differences.

The V gene's germline CDR1 is SGHAT and CDR2 FQNNGV. There are 15 residues in the CDR3. V was pared by 5 bases and J by 9 bases, with 12 bases of the junction left unmatched. General study points: Once DPC sensitization occurred, TCRs above 1 in 1000 frequency showed no change.

It was from unfractionated whole blood that total RNA was extracted. TCRdb re-derived calls from the 5' RACE reads in MiXCR, one entry per CDR3 protein. The sample consists of tens of thousands of distinct CDR3 sequences, about 7.7% of them appearing once. This TCR was recovered from a male donor in good health. The gene calls are TRBV11-2 and TRBJ2-1; 8 bases match TRBD2. CDR3 DNA sequence: TGTGCCAGCAGCCTGGGACTAGTGGGAGACGGTGAGCAGTTCTTC. The encoded protein is CASSLGLVGDGEQFF.